The 23 T cell receptor beta chains presented below share a single source sample, sequenced in a study of cytomegalovirus exposure and HLA in healthy donors. The PCR was carried out with 60 Vbeta primers and 13 Jbeta primers. The protocol was immunoSEQ multiplex PCR, while the TCRdb copy is restricted to in-frame clones and leaves out a portion. The repertoire holds 95,000 to 150,000 clones, with under 85% as singletons. Sequencing used PBMCs. Receptors were obtained from a woman aged 45 to 65 in good health and CMV-seropositive.

The chain is built from TRBV7-9 and TRBJ2-3; 7 bases agree with TRBD2. CDR3 size: 16 residues. Germline CDR1 reads SEHNR; CDR2 reads FQNEAQ (reference sequence). Trimming cost V 0 bases and J 3 bases; bases outside gene matches: 6. DNA of the CDR3: TGTGCCAGCAGCTTAGCCCCGCACGGGGGGACAGATACGCAGTATTTT. Protein product: CASSLAPHGGTDTQYF.

The chain is built from TRBV6-5 and TRBJ1-1, with TRBD1 as a possible D gene (6 bases). Germline V gives CDR1 MNHEY, CDR2 SVGAGI. V was clipped by 5 bases and J by 1 base, with 11 bases between them. The CDR3 is made up of 14 amino acids. The CDR3: CASSEGGTNTEAFF. CDR3 DNA sequence: TGTGCCAGCAGTGAGGGGGGGACGAACACTGAAGCTTTCTTT.

This sequence joins TRBV28 and TRBJ1-6; D not certain. This CDR3 has 14 residues. Trimming pared 2 bases from V and 8 bases from J, leaving 10 bases between. Germline loops: CDR1 MDHEN, CDR2 SYDVKM. The CDR3 here is CASSLGTEYSPLHF. For the CDR3, the DNA is TGTGCCAGCAGTTTAGGTACCGAGTATTCACCCCTCCACTTT.

The V and J genes are TRBV5-5 and TRBJ1-4, with TRBD1 matching 9 bases. There are 15 residues in the CDR3. The germline gives CDR1 SGHKS, CDR2 YYEKEE (reference sequence). V lost 3 bases, J lost 1 base, and 1 base stayed unmatched. CDR3 nucleotides: TGTGCCAGCAGCTCGACAGGGGGAACTAATGAAAAACTGTTTTTT. Its protein is CASSSTGGTNEKLFF.

The V call is TRBV7-8, the J call TRBJ1-4; a possible D gene is TRBD1 (6 bases). Trimming took 4 bases from V and 7 from J, leaving 19 bases between them. This CDR3 is built from 16 residues. CDR1 and CDR2 from the germline V gene are SGHVS and FQNEAQ. The CDR3 sequence is CASSSRPGGLGEKLFF. CDR3 bases: TGTGCCAGCAGCTCCCGACCGGGGGGGCTGGGTGAAAAACTGTTTTTT.

This chain links TRBV7-2 with TRBJ1-4; D possibly corresponds to TRBD1 (5 bases). CDR1 and CDR2 from the germline V gene are SGHTA and FQGNSA. The CDR3 spans 14 residues. V was shortened by 5 bases and J by 7 bases, with 14 bases between the two germline ends. The CDR3 DNA reads as TGTGCCAGCAGCCCTGGGCAGGGCGGTGAAAAACTGTTTTTT. Translation: CASSPGQGGEKLFF.

The chain employs TRBV5-6 and TRBJ2-7; D might be TRBD1 (6 bases). The ends were cut back, 1 base at V and 0 bases at J, with 17 bases in the middle. Germline V gene sequence: CDR1 SGHDT, CDR2 YYEEEE. The CDR3 runs 17 residues. DNA for the CDR3: TGTGCCAGCAGCTTGTCACAGGGTTCGCGGTTCTCCTACGAGCAGTACTTC. It is translated as CASSLSQGSRFSYEQYF.

This clone appeared a single time. V usage is TRBV10-3 and J usage is TRBJ1-4; the D gene is possibly TRBD1 (6 bases). Trimming removed 0 bases at V and 10 bases at J, with 9 bases between. The CDR3 consists of 13 residues. Germline V gives CDR1 ENHRY, CDR2 SYGVKD. The CDR3 DNA reads TGTGCCATCAGTGAGTCGGACAGAGCAAAACTGTTTTTT. Translated: CAISESDRAKLFF.

V gene TRBV6-5 combines with J gene TRBJ2-5, with 8 bases that match TRBD1. The CDR3 runs 15 residues. Per germline, CDR1 MNHEY and CDR2 SVGAGI. The J segment lost 4 bases and the V segment lost 8 bases, leaving 12 bases of the junction unmatched. CDR3 amino acids: CASQVTMDRVETQYF. As DNA, the CDR3 is TGTGCCAGCCAAGTTACCATGGACAGGGTAGAGACCCAGTACTTC.

This rearrangement joins TRBV7-9 to TRBJ2-6, with D hard to call. The CDR3 has 16 residues. Trimming stripped 4 bases from V and 0 bases from J, with 10 bases between. The germline V gene has CDR1 SEHNR and CDR2 FQNEAQ (reference sequence). The DNA for the CDR3 is TGTGCCAGCAGCTCGTTACAGCTCTCTGGGGCCAACGTCCTGACTTTC. Encoded protein: CASSSLQLSGANVLTF.

This chain links TRBV10-1 with TRBJ1-2, with 9 positions matching TRBD1. V trimming: 7 bases; J trimming: 4 bases; junction bases outside the gene matches: 16. Looked up from germline, CDR1 is WNHNN and CDR2 is SYGVQD (reference sequence). The CDR3 runs 17 residues. CDR3 sequence: CASILPRDRVLSYGYTF. CDR3 sequence (DNA): TGCGCCAGCATCCTCCCCCGGGACAGGGTGTTGAGCTATGGCTACACCTTC.

The CDR3: CASSPGTGAYNEQFF. CDR3 sequence (DNA): TGTGCCAGCTCACCAGGGACAGGGGCCTACAATGAGCAGTTCTTC. The rearrangement joins TRBV18 to TRBJ2-1, with TRBD1 identical over 10 bases. CDR1 is KGHSH and CDR2 is LQKENI in the germline V gene. J was trimmed by 2 bases and V by 2 bases; bases with no gene match: 0. The CDR3 has 15 residues.

This clone showed up just a few times. The CDR3 nucleotides are TGCAGCGGAGGTAGGGGAAGTAGCACCGGGGAGCTGTTTTTT. Its translation is CSGGRGSSTGELFF. V is TRBV29-1 and J is TRBJ2-2; D might be TRBD1 (5 bases). This CDR3 region has 14 residues. The germline V gene encodes CDR1 SQVTM and CDR2 ANQGSEA. Trimming stripped 7 bases from V and 4 bases from J, with 16 bases between.

Turning to this clone: The junction and the germline gene differ at one end; a read error may be behind it. The chain carries TRBV6-1 and TRBJ1-5, with 7 bases that match TRBD1. CDR3 length: 13 amino acids. Germline CDR1 MNHNS, CDR2 SASEGT. CDR3 sequence: CASSEAWTGLSDF. CDR3 DNA sequence: TGTGCCAGCAGTGAAGCTTGGACAGGCCTTTCGGATTTT.

V gene TRBV11-2 combines with J gene TRBJ2-5; D call uncertain. The CDR3 has 16 residues. V lost 5 bases, J lost 5 bases, and 21 bases lay in between. Germline V CDR1 and CDR2: SGHAT, FQNNGV. The CDR3 bases are TGTGCCAGCAGCAACGGGTGGGTCAGAGAGGTGGAGACCCAGTACTTC. Translation: CASSNGWVREVETQYF. Filled out from reference TRBV11-2 and TRBJ2-5, the complete variable domain reads EAGVAQSPRYKIIEKRQSVAFWCNPISGHATLYWYQQILGQGPKLLIQFQNNGVVDDSQLPKDRFSAERLKGVDSTLKIQPAKLEDSAVYLCASSNGWVREVETQYFGPGTRLLVL.

The CDR3 coding sequence is TGTGCCAGTAGTTTCCAGGGGGCGGGCTATGGCTACACCTTC. It yields the protein CASSFQGAGYGYTF. V usage is TRBV19 and J usage is TRBJ1-2; TRBD1 matches 8 bases. V gave up 5 bases and J gave up 4 bases; unmatched junction bases: 6. CDR1 is LNHDA, CDR2 SQIVND, per germline (reference sequence). The length of the CDR3 is 14 residues.

The chain joins TRBV5-4 to TRBJ1-4, with TRBD1 matching over 8 bases. Germline V lookup: CDR1 SGHNT, CDR2 YYREEE (reference sequence). The V and J ends lost 4 bases and 5 bases, in that order; junction bases with no gene match: 4. The CDR3 sequence is 14 residues long. The CDR3 coding sequence is TGTGCCAGCAGCCGGACAGGGCTAAATGAAAAACTGTTTTTT. It is translated as CASSRTGLNEKLFF.

The rearrangement uses TRBV4-1 and TRBJ2-5; TRBD2 might be the D (6 bases). The CDR3 consists of 13 residues. Per the germline V gene, CDR1 is MGHRA and CDR2 is YSYEKL. V gave up 3 bases and J gave up 5 bases, with 10 bases separating them. The CDR3, as DNA: TGCGCCAGCAGCCAGACTAGTACGGAGACCCAGTACTTC. Its translation: CASSQTSTETQYF.

This chain joins TRBV7-9 and TRBJ1-2, with D possibly being TRBD1 (5 bases). This CDR3 contains 12 residues. Germline V gene lookup returns CDR1 SEHNR and CDR2 FQNEAQ (reference sequence). Trimming shortened V by 3 bases and J by 6 bases, and 8 bases separated the two germline ends. CDR3 coding DNA: TGTGCCAGCAGCTTTCAGGGAAATGGCTACACCTTC. Translation gives CASSFQGNGYTF. Filled out from reference TRBV7-9 and TRBJ1-2, the complete variable domain reads DTGVSQNPRHKITKRGQNVTFRCDPISEHNRLYWYRQTLGQGPEFLTYFQNEAQLEKSRLLSDRFSAERPKGSFSTLEIQRTEQGDSAMYLCASSFQGNGYTFGSGTRLTVV.

The V gene is TRBV5-4, the J gene TRBJ2-5; D might be TRBD2 (5 bases). Per the germline V gene, CDR1 is SGHNT and CDR2 is YYREEE (reference sequence). V lost 4 bases to trimming and J lost 1 base, with 14 bases between them. The CDR3 totals 15 residues. CDR3 in DNA: TGTGCCAGCAGCCATTCGAGGGTGGCCCAAGAGACCCAGTACTTC. This translates into CASSHSRVAQETQYF. The variable domain in full, completed from reference TRBV5-4 and TRBJ2-5, reads ETGVTQSPTHLIKTRGQQVTLRCSSQSGHNTVSWYQQALGQGPQFIFQYYREEENGRGNFPPRFSGLQFPNYSSELNVNALELDDSALYLCASSHSRVAQETQYFGPGTRLLVL.

The chain carries TRBV6-5 and TRBJ2-2, with 12 nucleotides matching TRBD2. The junction had 5 bases not matched to a gene; V was cut back by 8 bases and J by 7 bases. The CDR3 has 14 residues. Germline loops: CDR1 MNHEY, CDR2 SVGAGI. CDR3 nucleotide sequence: TGTGCCAGCCGGACTAGCGGGGCGGGCGGGGAGCTGTTTTTT. Its protein product is CASRTSGAGGELFF.

V gene TRBV10-1 combines with J gene TRBJ1-1, with D unclear. The CDR3 sequence is 14 residues long. Germline assignment: CDR1 WNHNN and CDR2 SYGVQD (reference sequence). The V end was cut by 6 bases, the J end by 1 base, with 12 bases between. CDR3 in DNA: TGCGCCAGCAGCCCGGGATCAGCGAACACTGAAGCTTTCTTT. Residues: CASSPGSANTEAFF.

A few counts support this clone. The V call is TRBV6-1, the J call TRBJ1-2; 8 bases agree with TRBD1. J gave up 3 bases and V 7 bases, and 4 bases lay outside the gene matches. The CDR3 has 13 residues. CDR1 is MNHNS and CDR2 is SASEGT in the germline V gene. CDR3 region: CASTLTGDYGYTF. The CDR3, as DNA: TGTGCCAGCACCCTGACAGGGGACTATGGCTACACCTTC.